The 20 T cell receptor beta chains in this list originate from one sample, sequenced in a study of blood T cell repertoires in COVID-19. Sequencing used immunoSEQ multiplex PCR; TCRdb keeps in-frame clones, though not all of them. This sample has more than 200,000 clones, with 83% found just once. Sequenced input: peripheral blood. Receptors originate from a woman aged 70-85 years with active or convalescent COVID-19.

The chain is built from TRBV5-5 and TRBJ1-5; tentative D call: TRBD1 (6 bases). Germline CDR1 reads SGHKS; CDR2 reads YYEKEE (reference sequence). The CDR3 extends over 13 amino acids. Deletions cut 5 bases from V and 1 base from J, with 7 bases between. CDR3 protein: CASSDRSNQPQHF. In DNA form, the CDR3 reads TGTGCCAGCAGTGACAGGAGCAATCAGCCCCAGCATTTT.

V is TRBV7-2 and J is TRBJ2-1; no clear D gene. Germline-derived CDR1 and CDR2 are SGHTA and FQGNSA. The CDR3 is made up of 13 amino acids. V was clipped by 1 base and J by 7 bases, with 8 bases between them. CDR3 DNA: TGTGCCAGCAGCTTAGTAAGCTGGAATGAGCAGTTCTTC. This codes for CASSLVSWNEQFF.

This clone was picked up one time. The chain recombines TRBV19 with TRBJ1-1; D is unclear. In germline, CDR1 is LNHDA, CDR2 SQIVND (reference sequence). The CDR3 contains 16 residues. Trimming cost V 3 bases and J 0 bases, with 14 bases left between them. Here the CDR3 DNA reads TGTGCCAGTAGTATGAGGCTCCAGCCTATGAACACTGAAGCTTTCTTT. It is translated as CASSMRLQPMNTEAFF.

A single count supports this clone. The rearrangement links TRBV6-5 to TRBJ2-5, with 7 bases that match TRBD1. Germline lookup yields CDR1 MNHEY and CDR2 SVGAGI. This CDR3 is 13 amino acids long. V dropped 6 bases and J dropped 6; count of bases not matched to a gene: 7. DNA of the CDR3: TGTGCCAGCAGCCTCGACAGGGAGCAGACCCAGTACTTC. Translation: CASSLDREQTQYF.

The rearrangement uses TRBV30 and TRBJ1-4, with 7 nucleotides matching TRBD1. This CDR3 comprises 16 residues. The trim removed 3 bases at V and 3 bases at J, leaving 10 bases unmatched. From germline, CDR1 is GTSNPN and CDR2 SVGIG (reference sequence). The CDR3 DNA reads TGTGCCTGGAGGGATAGACAGGGATCGGCTAATGAAAAACTGTTTTTT. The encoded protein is CAWRDRQGSANEKLFF.

The CDR3 bases are TGTGCCAGCAGCCGGGACAGCCAGGGGGATCAGCCCCAGCATTTT. It is translated as CASSRDSQGDQPQHF. The chain joins TRBV7-2 to TRBJ1-5, with 7 positions matching TRBD1. Germline CDR1 reads SGHTA; CDR2 reads FQGNSA. The CDR3 has 15 residues. V gave up 5 bases and J gave up 5 bases; unmatched junction bases: 9.

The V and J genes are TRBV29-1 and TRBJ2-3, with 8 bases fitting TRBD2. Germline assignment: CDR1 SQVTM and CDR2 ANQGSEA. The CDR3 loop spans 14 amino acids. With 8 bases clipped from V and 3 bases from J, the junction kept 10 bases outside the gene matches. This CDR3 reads CSTGGTRGTDTQYF. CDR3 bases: TGCAGCACAGGCGGGACTAGGGGGACAGATACGCAGTATTTT.

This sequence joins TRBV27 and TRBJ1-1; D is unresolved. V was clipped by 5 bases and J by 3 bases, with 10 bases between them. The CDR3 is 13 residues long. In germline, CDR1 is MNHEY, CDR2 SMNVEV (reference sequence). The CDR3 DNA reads TGTGCCAGCAGTACGAGGAGGGACACTGAAGCTTTCTTT. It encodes CASSTRRDTEAFF.

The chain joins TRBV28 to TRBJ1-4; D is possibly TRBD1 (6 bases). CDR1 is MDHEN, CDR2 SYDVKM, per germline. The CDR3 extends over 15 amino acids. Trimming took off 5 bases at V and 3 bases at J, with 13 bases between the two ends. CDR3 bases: TGTGCCAGCAGTACTGCAGGGGCCTCTAATGAAAAACTGTTTTTT. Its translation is CASSTAGASNEKLFF.

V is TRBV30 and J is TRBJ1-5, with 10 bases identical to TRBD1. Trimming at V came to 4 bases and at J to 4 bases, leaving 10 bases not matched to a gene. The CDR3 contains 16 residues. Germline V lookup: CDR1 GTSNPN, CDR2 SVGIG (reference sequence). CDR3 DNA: TGTGCCTGGACTGGAGGTTCGGGACAGGGGAATCAGCCCCAGCATTTT. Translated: CAWTGGSGQGNQPQHF.

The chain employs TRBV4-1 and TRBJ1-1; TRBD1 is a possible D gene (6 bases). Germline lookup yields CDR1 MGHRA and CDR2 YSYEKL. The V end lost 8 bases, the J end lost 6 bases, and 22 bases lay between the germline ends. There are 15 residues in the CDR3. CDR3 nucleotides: TGCGCCAGCTCTGAAAGGGGGGGATCCGGTTCTGAAGCTTTCTTT. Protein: CASSERGGSGSEAFF.

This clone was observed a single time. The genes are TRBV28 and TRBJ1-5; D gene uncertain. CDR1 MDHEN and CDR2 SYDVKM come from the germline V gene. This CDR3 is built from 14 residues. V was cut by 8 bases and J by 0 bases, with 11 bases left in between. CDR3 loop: CASGRMSSNQPQHF. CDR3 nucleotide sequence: TGTGCCAGCGGGAGGATGTCTAGCAATCAGCCCCAGCATTTT.

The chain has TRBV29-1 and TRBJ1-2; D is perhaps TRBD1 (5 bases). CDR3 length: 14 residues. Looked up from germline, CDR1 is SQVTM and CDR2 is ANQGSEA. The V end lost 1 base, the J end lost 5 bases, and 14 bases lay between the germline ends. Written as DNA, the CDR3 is TGCAGCGTTGAAGGGCCAAGGGGAAGGTATGGCTACACCTTC. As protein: CSVEGPRGRYGYTF.

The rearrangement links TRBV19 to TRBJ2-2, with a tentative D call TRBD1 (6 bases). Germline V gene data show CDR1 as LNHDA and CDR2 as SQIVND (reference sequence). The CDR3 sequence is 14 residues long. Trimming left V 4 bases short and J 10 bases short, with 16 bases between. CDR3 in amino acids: CASSRSGANAELFF. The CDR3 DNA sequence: TGTGCCAGTAGTAGGTCAGGGGCGAATGCGGAGCTGTTTTTT. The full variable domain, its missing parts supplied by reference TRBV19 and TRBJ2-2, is DGGITQSPKYLFRKEGQNVTLSCEQNLNHDAMYWYRQDPGQGLRLIYYSQIVNDFQKGDIAEGYSVSREKKESFPLTVTSAQKNPTAFYLCASSRSGANAELFFGEGSRLTVL.

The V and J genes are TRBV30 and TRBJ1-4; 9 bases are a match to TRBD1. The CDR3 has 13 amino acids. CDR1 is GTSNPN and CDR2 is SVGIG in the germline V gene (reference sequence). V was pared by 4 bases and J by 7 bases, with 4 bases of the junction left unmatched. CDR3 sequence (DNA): TGTGCCTGGATGGACAGGGGACGTGAAAAACTGTTTTTT. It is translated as CAWMDRGREKLFF.

CDR3 protein: CASSPGTGGVYEQYF. CDR3 in DNA: TGTGCCAGCAGTCCCGGGACAGGGGGCGTCTACGAGCAGTACTTC. The rearrangement links TRBV28 to TRBJ2-7; 12 nucleotides match TRBD1. The CDR3 consists of 15 residues. V was pared by 5 bases and J by 3 bases, with 5 bases of the junction left unmatched. Germline lookup yields CDR1 MDHEN and CDR2 SYDVKM.

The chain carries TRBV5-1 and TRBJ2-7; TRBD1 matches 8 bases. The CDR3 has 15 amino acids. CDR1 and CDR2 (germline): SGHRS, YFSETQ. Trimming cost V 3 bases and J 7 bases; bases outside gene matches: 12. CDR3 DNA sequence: TGCGCCAGCAGCTCTGTAGGGACAGGCGAGTGGGAGCAGTACTTC. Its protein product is CASSSVGTGEWEQYF.

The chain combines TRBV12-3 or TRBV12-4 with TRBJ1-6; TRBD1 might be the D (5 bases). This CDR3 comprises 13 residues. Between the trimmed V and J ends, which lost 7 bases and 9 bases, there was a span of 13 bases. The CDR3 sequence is CASTLRGGSPLHF. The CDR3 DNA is TGTGCCAGCACCCTCCGGGGGGGTTCACCCCTCCACTTT.

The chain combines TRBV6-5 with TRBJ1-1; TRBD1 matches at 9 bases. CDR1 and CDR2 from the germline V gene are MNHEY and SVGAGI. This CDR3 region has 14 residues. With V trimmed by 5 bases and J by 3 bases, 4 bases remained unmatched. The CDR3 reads CASSPQGADTEAFF. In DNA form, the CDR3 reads TGTGCCAGCAGTCCACAGGGGGCCGACACTGAAGCTTTCTTT.

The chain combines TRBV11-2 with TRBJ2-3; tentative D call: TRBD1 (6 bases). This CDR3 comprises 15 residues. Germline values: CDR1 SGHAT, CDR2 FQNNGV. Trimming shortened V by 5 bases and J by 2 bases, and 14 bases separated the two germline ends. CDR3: CASSSQGINTDTQYF. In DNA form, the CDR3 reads TGTGCCAGCAGCAGCCAGGGGATAAACACAGATACGCAGTATTTT.